These 9 T cell receptor beta chains were sequenced from one sample in a study of HIV-infected patients and healthy controls. All unsorted peripheral T cells were captured because whole blood was used without fractionation. About 450 ng RNA was reverse transcribed with alpha and beta constant-region primers. Alpha and beta chain libraries were made separately by chain-specific third strand synthesis with multiplexing indices. TCRdb called the 5' RACE reads again in MiXCR, with one record for every CDR3 protein. The sample gives 10,000 to 15,000 distinct CDR3 sequences, roughly 11% of which show up once; about 6% is in the top ten. The specimen was blood. Receptors were obtained from an adult in good health.

This clonotype was detected ten times or more. This sequence joins TRBV28 and TRBJ2-3; a weak D match, TRBD1 (6 bases). V shed 6 bases and J shed 9 bases, with 22 bases lying between them. Per germline, CDR1 MDHEN and CDR2 SYDVKM. The CDR3 has 15 amino acids. The CDR3 protein is CASSPPSGQLVTQYF. The CDR3 DNA reads as TGTGCCAGCAGCCCCCCTTCAGGACAGTTGGTCACGCAGTATTTT.

The CDR3 here is CASSFRTSGRATDTQYF. The DNA for the CDR3 is TGTGCCAGCAGCTTCCGGACTAGCGGGAGGGCAACAGATACGCAGTATTTT. V gene TRBV11-2 combines with J gene TRBJ2-3, with 15 nucleotides matching TRBD2. From germline, CDR1 is SGHAT and CDR2 FQNNGV. The junction had 4 bases not matched to a gene; V was cut back by 3 bases and J by 3 bases. CDR3 length equals 17 residues.

This clonotype has at least ten counts. The CDR3 DNA reads TGTGCCACCAGCAGAGATCGAGGGGGATCTGGAAACACCATATATTTT. Translation: CATSRDRGGSGNTIYF. The V and J genes are TRBV15 and TRBJ1-3; a weak D match, TRBD1 (6 bases). The V and J ends lost 0 bases and 1 base respectively, with 10 bases between them. CDR1 and CDR2 from the germline V gene are LNHNV and YYDKDF (reference sequence). The CDR3 loop spans 16 amino acids.

By sample fraction, this clonotype is medium-sized. The chain has TRBV6-5 and TRBJ2-4; 7 bases fit TRBD1. Losses at the gene ends were 5 bases for V and 0 bases for J; bases not matched to a gene: 7. The CDR3 totals 16 residues. Looked up from germline, CDR1 is MNHEY and CDR2 is SVGAGI. For the CDR3, the DNA is TGTGCCAGCAGTCCCCCGGGACAGCGAGCCAAAAACATTCAGTACTTC. This encodes CASSPPGQRAKNIQYF.

There are many counts of this clonotype. This chain joins TRBV19 and TRBJ1-5; no clear D. V lost 4 bases to trimming and J lost 7 bases, with 17 bases between them. The V gene's germline CDR1 is LNHDA and CDR2 SQIVND (reference sequence). The CDR3 has 15 residues. The CDR3 bases are TGTGCCAGTAGTACCGCCGCCTTTACGGGGCAGCCCCAGCATTTT. Translating gives CASSTAAFTGQPQHF.

This clonotype qualifies as medium-sized. The chain recombines TRBV28 with TRBJ1-1; perhaps TRBD1 as D (6 bases). V lost 7 bases and J lost 1, with 13 bases in between. The germline gives CDR1 MDHEN, CDR2 SYDVKM. CDR3 length equals 14 residues. The CDR3 DNA sequence: TGTGCCAGCACCTGGACAGTAACGAACACTGAAGCTTTCTTT. Its protein product is CASTWTVTNTEAFF. Drawing the rest from reference TRBV28 and TRBJ1-1, the complete variable domain is DVKVTQSSRYLVKRTGEKVFLECVQDMDHENMFWYRQDPGLGLRLIYFSYDVKMKEKGDIPEGYSVSREKKERFSLILESASTNQTSMYLCASTWTVTNTEAFFGQGTRLTVV.

The sample holds many counts of this clonotype. The rearrangement joins TRBV20-1 to TRBJ1-1, with 7 bases identical to TRBD1. V gave up 5 bases and J gave up 2 bases; unmatched junction bases: 5. The CDR3 sequence is 13 residues long. Germline V gives CDR1 DFQATT, CDR2 SNEGSKA (reference sequence). CDR3 coding DNA: TGCAGTGCTGACAGGGTGGGAAACACTGAAGCTTTCTTT. Translated: CSADRVGNTEAFF.

Many counts were recorded for this clonotype. The chain is built from TRBV11-1 and TRBJ2-2; tentative D call: TRBD1 (6 bases). V was shortened by 5 bases and J by 4 bases, with 14 bases between the two germline ends. The CDR3 has 15 residues. Germline V gives CDR1 SGHAT, CDR2 FQDESV (reference sequence). This CDR3 reads CASSGDIGGTGELFF. CDR3 coding DNA: TGTGCCAGCAGCGGGGACATTGGAGGCACCGGGGAGCTGTTTTTT.

By share, this clonotype ranks as medium-sized. The V call is TRBV6-5, the J call TRBJ1-6; no reliable D call. This CDR3 region has 13 residues. The V gene's germline CDR1 is MNHEY and CDR2 SVGAGI. Trimming cost V 8 bases and J 8 bases, with 13 bases left between them. The DNA of the CDR3 is TGTGCCAGCGGTAGTTGGAGGGATTCACCCCTCCACTTT. Amino acid sequence: CASGSWRDSPLHF.